The 16 T cell receptor beta chains given below trace back to one sample, sequenced in a study of cytomegalovirus exposure and HLA in healthy donors. Primers: 60 Vbeta forward and 13 Jbeta reverse. Profiled with immunoSEQ multiplex PCR; TCRdb holds only in-frame clones, not every one. This repertoire includes some 120,000 clones. Sequenced material: PBMCs. The receptors originated from a woman aged 55-69 years in good health and CMV-seronegative.

The rearrangement links TRBV18 to TRBJ2-7; possibly TRBD2 for D (6 bases). CDR3 length: 15 residues. The germline V and J ends were trimmed by 3 bases and 4 bases, with 16 bases remaining between them. Germline CDR1 KGHSH, CDR2 LQKENI. CDR3 sequence (DNA): TGTGCCAGCTCACCCGAGCGGGCTCTAACTTACGAGCAGTACTTC. This sequence encodes CASSPERALTYEQYF.

The chain couples TRBV9 to TRBJ2-3; TRBD2 agrees at 14 bases. V dropped 0 bases and J dropped 11; count of bases not matched to a gene: 11. The germline V gene has CDR1 SGDLS and CDR2 YYNGEE. There are 17 residues in the CDR3. CDR3 region: CASSVAPATSGGVKQYF. The CDR3 bases are TGTGCCAGCAGCGTAGCTCCGGCGACTAGCGGGGGGGTAAAGCAGTATTTT.

This chain uses TRBV5-8 with TRBJ2-7; 7 nucleotides match TRBD1. The CDR3 contains 14 residues. The germline CDR1 and CDR2 sequences are SGHTS and YDEGEE. Unmatched junction bases numbered 7, after V lost 6 bases and J lost 1 base. CDR3: CASTRDRASYEQYF. As DNA, the CDR3 is TGTGCCAGCACCCGAGACAGGGCGTCCTACGAGCAGTACTTC.

This sequence joins TRBV2 and TRBJ2-5; 7 bases are a match to TRBD2. This CDR3 contains 13 residues. V lost 5 bases to trimming and J lost 2 bases; unmatched junction nucleotides: 2. Germline V CDR1 and CDR2: SNHLY, FYNNEI. For the CDR3, the DNA is TGTGCCAGCAGTTGGCGGGAGCAAGAGACCCAGTACTTC. This codes for CASSWREQETQYF.

V gene TRBV11-2 combines with J gene TRBJ2-3, with 8 bases aligning to TRBD2. V dropped 4 bases and J dropped 4; count of bases not matched to a gene: 7. Germline lookup yields CDR1 SGHAT and CDR2 FQNNGV. This CDR3 spans 15 amino acids. CDR3 sequence reads: CASSSGGALADTQYF. The CDR3 DNA reads as TGTGCCAGCAGCTCGGGGGGGGCCCTCGCAGATACGCAGTATTTT.

The chain carries TRBV7-2 and TRBJ2-2; 8 bases fit TRBD1. Germline V lookup: CDR1 SGHTA, CDR2 FQGNSA. Trimming took 1 base from V and 6 from J; bases not matched to a gene: 1. CDR3 length: 14 residues. The CDR3 spells CASSLGTGSGELFF. The CDR3 DNA reads TGTGCCAGCAGCTTAGGGACAGGGTCCGGGGAGCTGTTTTTT.

Here the CDR3 reads CASSLRDNLFAIQPQHF. In nucleotides, the CDR3 is TGTGCCAGCAGCCTCCGGGACAATCTGTTTGCGATTCAGCCCCAGCATTTT. This chain uses TRBV13 with TRBJ1-5, with TRBD1 as a possible D gene (6 bases). The V gene's germline CDR1 is PRHDT and CDR2 FYEKMQ (reference sequence). The CDR3 is 17 residues long. V shed 5 bases and J shed 6 bases, with 23 bases lying between them.

The rearrangement joins TRBV19 to TRBJ1-5; D is unresolved. Germline V gene lookup returns CDR1 LNHDA and CDR2 SQIVND (reference sequence). V was trimmed by 1 base and J by 4 bases, leaving 8 bases between them. The CDR3 runs to 14 residues. CDR3 sequence reads: CASSIGRRNQPQHF. Written as DNA, the CDR3 is TGTGCCAGTAGTATAGGCCGGCGGAATCAGCCCCAGCATTTT.

V is TRBV5-1 and J is TRBJ1-5, with TRBD1 matching over 10 bases. This CDR3 has 14 amino acids. With V trimmed by 4 bases and J by 5 bases, 3 bases remained unmatched. Germline V gene sequence: CDR1 SGHRS, CDR2 YFSETQ. Here the CDR3 reads CASSPGTGDQPQHF. The CDR3 region has the DNA TGCGCCAGCAGCCCCGGGACAGGGGATCAGCCCCAGCATTTT. Using reference TRBV5-1 and TRBJ1-5 for the parts outside the CDR3, the full variable domain is KAGVTQTPRYLIKTRGQQVTLSCSPISGHRSVSWYQQTPGQGLQFLFEYFSETQRNKGNFPGRFSGRQFSNSRSEMNVSTLELGDSALYLCASSPGTGDQPQHFGDGTRLSIL.

The chain is built from TRBV19 and TRBJ1-1, with TRBD1 as a possible D gene (5 bases). The V and J ends lost 6 bases and 0 bases respectively, with 11 bases between them. The CDR3 has 14 residues. Germline V gene data show CDR1 as LNHDA and CDR2 as SQIVND (reference sequence). CDR3 amino acids: CASREGNVNTEAFF. CDR3 bases: TGTGCCAGTAGGGAGGGGAATGTGAACACTGAAGCTTTCTTT.

The chain recombines TRBV9 with TRBJ1-2; 7 bases match TRBD1. The V and J ends lost 0 bases and 3 bases, in that order; junction bases with no gene match: 2. The CDR3 covers 14 residues. Germline V lookup: CDR1 SGDLS, CDR2 YYNGEE. The CDR3 loop is CASSVGDSHYGYTF. The CDR3 DNA follows: TGTGCCAGCAGCGTAGGGGACAGCCACTATGGCTACACCTTC.

This rearrangement joins TRBV6-5 to TRBJ2-3; TRBD1 is a possible D gene (6 bases). This CDR3 has 14 residues. V was clipped by 5 bases and J by 0 bases, with 9 bases between them. CDR1 and CDR2 from the germline V gene are MNHEY and SVGAGI. As DNA, the CDR3 is TGTGCCAGCAGTAGGACAGTGAGCACAGATACGCAGTATTTT. This encodes CASSRTVSTDTQYF.

The chain joins TRBV18 to TRBJ1-5; D is possibly TRBD1 (5 bases). CDR1 and CDR2 (germline): KGHSH, LQKENI. This CDR3 comprises 13 residues. Trimming shortened V by 6 bases and J by 6 bases, and 12 bases separated the two germline ends. The CDR3 nucleotides read TGTGCCAGCTCCGTAGGGGAACTTCAGCCCCAGCATTTT. As protein: CASSVGELQPQHF.

The gene calls are TRBV7-9 and TRBJ2-2; D possibly corresponds to TRBD2 (5 bases). Germline CDR1 reads SEHNR; CDR2 reads FQNEAQ (reference sequence). The CDR3 spans 14 residues. Trimming pared 1 base from V and 7 bases from J, leaving 10 bases between. CDR3: CASSLGTYHGELFF. For the CDR3, the DNA is TGTGCCAGCAGCTTAGGGACTTACCACGGGGAGCTGTTTTTT.

The chain combines TRBV30 with TRBJ1-5, with D perhaps TRBD1 (6 bases). This CDR3 region has 13 residues. V lost 5 bases, J lost 4 bases, and 12 bases lay in between. CDR1 is GTSNPN and CDR2 is SVGIG in the germline V gene (reference sequence). CDR3 sequence (DNA): TGTGCCTGGTCAACAGGGTTTAATCAGCCCCAGCATTTT. Its protein is CAWSTGFNQPQHF.

This chain links TRBV2 with TRBJ1-5; possible D gene TRBD1, 6 bases. Germline CDR1 and CDR2: SNHLY and FYNNEI. V was pared by 3 bases and J by 7 bases, with 13 bases between. The CDR3 runs 14 residues. DNA of the CDR3: TGTGCCAGCAGTGATACCCCGGACAGCCAGCCCCAGCATTTT. Translating it yields CASSDTPDSQPQHF.